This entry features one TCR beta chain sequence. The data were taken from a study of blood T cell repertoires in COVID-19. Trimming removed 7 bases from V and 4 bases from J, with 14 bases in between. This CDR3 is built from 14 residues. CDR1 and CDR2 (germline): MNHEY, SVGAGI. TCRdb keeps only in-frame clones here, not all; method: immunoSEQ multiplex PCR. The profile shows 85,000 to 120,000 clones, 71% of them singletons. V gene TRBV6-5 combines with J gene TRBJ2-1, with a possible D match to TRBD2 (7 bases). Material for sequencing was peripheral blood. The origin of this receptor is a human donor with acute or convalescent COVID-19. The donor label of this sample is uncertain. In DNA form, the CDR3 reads TGTGCCAGCAAGGGGGGGCCCCTTTACAATGAGCAGTTCTTC. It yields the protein CASKGGPLYNEQFF.